This T cell receptor beta chain came from a study of T cell repertoires in cytomegalovirus infection. Study-level background: Public TCR beta signatures provided an indication of both CMV infection and a matching HLA type.

This clonotype was counted at least ten times. What it binds is not known. TCRdb independently ran MiXCR on the reads; one entry per CDR3 protein. The profile shows about 450,000 distinct CDR3 sequences, 30% to 40% of them singletons. General study results and limits: Summed frequency of shared TCR beta families picked out CMV carriers who also had the relevant HLA. There were HLA-C-restricted CMV-specific TCR beta clonotypes dominating the ex vivo response.

Sequencing was performed on PBMCs. The clonotype was recovered from a human donor in good health (CMV status not recorded). Some clones in this sample may be carry-over from other donors' samples.

For the CDR3, the DNA is TGTGCCAGCAGCGCCCGACAGGGTTCGGAGACCCAGTACTTC. It is translated as CASSARQGSETQYF. V usage is TRBV7-2 and J usage is TRBJ2-5; TRBD1 aligns across 7 bases. V lost 5 bases and J lost 5; bases outside the gene matches: 8. Germline CDR1 SGHTA, CDR2 FQGNSA. The CDR3 has 14 amino acids.